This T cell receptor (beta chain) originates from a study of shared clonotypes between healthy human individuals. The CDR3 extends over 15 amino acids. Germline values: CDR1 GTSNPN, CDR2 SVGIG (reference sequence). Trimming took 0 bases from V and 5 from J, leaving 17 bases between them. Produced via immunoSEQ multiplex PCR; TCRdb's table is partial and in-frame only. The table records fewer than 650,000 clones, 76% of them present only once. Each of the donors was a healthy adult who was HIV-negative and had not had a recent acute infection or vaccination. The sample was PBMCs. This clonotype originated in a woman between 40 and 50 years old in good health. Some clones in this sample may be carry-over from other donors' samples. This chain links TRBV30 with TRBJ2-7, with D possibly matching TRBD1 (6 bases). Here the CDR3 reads CAWSVRGHDVNEQYF. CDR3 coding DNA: TGTGCCTGGAGTGTACGGGGACACGACGTGAACGAGCAGTACTTC.